The rows below give T cell receptor beta chains drawn from one sample of a study of blood T cell repertoires in COVID-19. Profiling relied on immunoSEQ multiplex PCR, and the TCRdb table lists in-frame clones only, not all of them. The sample lists approximately 300,000 clones, around nine tenths occurring once. Sequencing input: PBMCs or T cells enriched from blood (not recorded which). The receptors here all came from a man in his sixties who had recovered from COVID-19. CDR3s include the opening cysteine and the closing phenylalanine or tryptophan. The order of the fields is CDR3 protein, CDR3 DNA, clone size, D gene, V gene, J gene. A D gene is named only where the DNA matches it firmly. Clone size appears in some rows only: once, few, many, or a class for an expanded clone.

CDR3: CAGRPLGVRNYGYTF
DNA: TGTGCCGGGCGCCCTTTAGGGGTGCGGAACTATGGCTACACCTTC
size: few
D: .
V: TRBV30
J: TRBJ1-2

CDR3: CASSPDGRRGGDEQFF
DNA: TGCGCCAGCAGCCCGGACGGCCGACGGGGGGGTGATGAGCAGTTCTTC
size: .
D: TRBD2
V: TRBV5-1
J: TRBJ2-1

CDR3: CASRRGGRNSNTGELFF
DNA: TGTGCCAGTAGAAGGGGGGGCCGAAATTCGAACACCGGGGAGCTGTTTTTT
size: .
D: .
V: TRBV28
J: TRBJ2-2

CDR3: CASSLNGQNNNEQFF
DNA: TGTGCCAGCAGCTTAAATGGGCAGAATAACAATGAGCAGTTCTTC
size: .
D: .
V: TRBV11-2
J: TRBJ2-1

CDR3: CASSPQTGLQETQYF
DNA: TGCGCCAGCAGCCCTCAGACAGGTCTTCAAGAGACCCAGTACTTC
size: .
D: .
V: TRBV4-1
J: TRBJ2-5

CDR3: CASSHGQATSGEQYF
DNA: TGTGCCAGCTCACACGGACAGGCCACTTCTGGCGAGCAGTACTTC
size: .
D: TRBD1
V: TRBV18
J: TRBJ2-7

CDR3: CASTRQGNQPQHF
DNA: TGTGCCAGCACCCGACAGGGAAATCAGCCCCAGCATTTT
size: .
D: TRBD1
V: TRBV28
J: TRBJ1-5

CDR3: CASSNTFPGEQFF
DNA: TGTGCCAGCAGTAACACTTTTCCCGGGGAGCAGTTCTTC
size: few
D: .
V: TRBV6-4
J: TRBJ2-1

CDR3: CASSTSGVKTDTQYF
DNA: TGTGCCTCCTCGACTAGCGGGGTCAAAACAGATACGCAGTATTTT
size: .
D: TRBD2
V: TRBV7-3
J: TRBJ2-3

CDR3: CASSQRGVGVTTNEKLFF
DNA: TGTGCCAGCAGTCAGCGGGGGGTCGGCGTGACAACTAATGAAAAACTGTTTTTT
size: .
D: .
V: TRBV6-6
J: TRBJ1-4

CDR3: CASSPNIASGFYTGELFF
DNA: TGTGCCAGCTCACCAAATATAGCCAGTGGATTCTACACCGGGGAGCTGTTTTTT
size: .
D: .
V: TRBV18
J: TRBJ2-2

CDR3: CAWSSDRGAKNIQYF
DNA: TGTGCCTGGAGTTCGGACAGGGGAGCCAAAAACATTCAGTACTTC
size: .
D: TRBD1
V: TRBV30
J: TRBJ2-4

CDR3: CATSKTDGTSFRNIQYF
DNA: TGTGCCACCAGCAAAACCGACGGGACTAGCTTTAGGAACATTCAGTACTTC
size: .
D: TRBD2
V: TRBV15
J: TRBJ2-4

CDR3: CASSTTGEAETQYF
DNA: TGTGCCAGCTCAACGACAGGGGAAGCGGAGACCCAGTACTTC
size: once
D: TRBD1
V: TRBV18
J: TRBJ2-5

CDR3: CASSLELAGPNEQFF
DNA: TGCGCCAGCAGCTTGGAACTAGCAGGGCCCAATGAGCAGTTCTTC
size: .
D: .
V: TRBV5-1
J: TRBJ2-1

CDR3: CASGCYRGCYEQYF
DNA: TGTGCTAGTGGTTGTTACAGGGGTTGCTACGAGCAGTACTTC
size: .
D: TRBD1
V: TRBV12-5
J: TRBJ2-7

CDR3: CASIPDLDRANYGYTF
DNA: TGTGCCAGCATACCGGACCTTGACAGGGCCAACTATGGCTACACCTTC
size: .
D: TRBD1
V: TRBV5-4
J: TRBJ1-2

CDR3: CAISESPQGIGEQYF
DNA: TGTGCCATCAGTGAGTCCCCACAGGGCATTGGCGAGCAGTACTTC
size: few
D: .
V: TRBV10-3
J: TRBJ2-7

CDR3: CASSPYGTGGKGYTF
DNA: TGTGCCAGCTCACCGTACGGGACGGGGGGGAAAGGCTACACCTTC
size: few
D: .
V: TRBV18
J: TRBJ1-2

CDR3: CATSDSGTPSSYNEQFF
DNA: TGTGCCACCAGTGACTCCGGGACTCCGAGCTCCTACAATGAGCAGTTCTTC
size: .
D: .
V: TRBV24-1
J: TRBJ2-1

CDR3: CSAEGNGYTF
DNA: TGCAGTGCGGAGGGAAATGGCTACACCTTC
size: .
D: .
V: TRBV20-1
J: TRBJ1-2

CDR3: CSVSGTSGSYEQYF
DNA: TGCAGCGTGAGTGGAACTAGCGGGAGCTACGAGCAGTACTTC
size: .
D: TRBD2
V: TRBV29-1
J: TRBJ2-7

CDR3: CASSHGGSNTEAFF
DNA: TGCGCCAGCAGTCACGGCGGGTCGAACACTGAAGCTTTCTTT
size: .
D: .
V: TRBV10-1
J: TRBJ1-1

CDR3: CASSAGFNYGYTF
DNA: TGTGCCAGCAGCGCCGGTTTTAACTATGGCTACACCTTC
size: .
D: .
V: TRBV9
J: TRBJ1-2

CDR3: CASSQEPKGPGTGGHEQYF
DNA: TGCGCCAGCAGCCAAGAGCCGAAAGGACCCGGGACAGGGGGCCACGAGCAGTACTTC
size: .
D: TRBD1
V: TRBV4-3
J: TRBJ2-7

CDR3: CASTVTGSSYNEQFF
DNA: TGTGCCAGCACCGTAACAGGGAGCTCCTACAATGAGCAGTTCTTC
size: once
D: .
V: TRBV6-6
J: TRBJ2-1

CDR3: CASSRKAPSGDNEQFF
DNA: TGCGCCAGCAGCCGTAAGGCTCCTAGCGGCGACAATGAGCAGTTCTTC
size: .
D: TRBD2
V: TRBV4-1
J: TRBJ2-1

CDR3: CASSLGLAGSSTDTQYF
DNA: TGTGCCAGCAGTCTAGGACTAGCGGGGTCTAGCACAGATACGCAGTATTTT
size: .
D: TRBD2
V: TRBV2
J: TRBJ2-3

CDR3: CASSLPTGYEQYF
DNA: TGCGCCAGCAGCTTACCGACAGGGTACGAGCAGTACTTC
size: .
D: TRBD1
V: TRBV5-1
J: TRBJ2-7

CDR3: CASKAQGGYNSPLHF
DNA: TGTGCCAGCAAAGCACAGGGGGGATATAATTCACCCCTCCACTTT
size: .
D: TRBD1
V: TRBV6-6
J: TRBJ1-6

CDR3: CASSLSRGPFYEQYF
DNA: TGTGCCAGCAGTTTATCCAGGGGACCCTTCTACGAGCAGTACTTC
size: .
D: .
V: TRBV28
J: TRBJ2-7

CDR3: CASSPRVGASNYGYTF
DNA: TGTGCCAGCAGTCCGAGGGTGGGGGCATCTAACTATGGCTACACCTTC
size: .
D: .
V: TRBV27
J: TRBJ1-2

CDR3: CASSPQGARETQYF
DNA: TGTGCCAGCAGCCCACAGGGGGCGCGAGAGACCCAGTACTTC
size: few
D: TRBD1
V: TRBV5-4
J: TRBJ2-5

CDR3: CASSPTIDREGNTIYF
DNA: TGTGCCAGCTCACCGACGATCGACAGGGAGGGAAACACCATATATTTT
size: .
D: TRBD1
V: TRBV18
J: TRBJ1-3

CDR3: CASSLRTGRNQPQHF
DNA: TGTGCCAGCAGCTTACGAACGGGTAGAAATCAGCCCCAGCATTTT
size: .
D: .
V: TRBV7-2
J: TRBJ1-5

CDR3: CASSPSGEGLYNEQFF
DNA: TGTGCCAGCAGCCCCTCGGGGGAGGGCCTTTACAATGAGCAGTTCTTC
size: .
D: TRBD2
V: TRBV28
J: TRBJ2-1

CDR3: CASSPTPGAYEQYF
DNA: TGTGCCAGCTCACCAACACCAGGGGCCTACGAGCAGTACTTC
size: .
D: .
V: TRBV18
J: TRBJ2-7

CDR3: CASSQPRDSSLNNYGYTF
DNA: TGCGCCAGCAGCCAACCGCGGGACAGTTCACTTAATAACTATGGCTACACCTTC
size: .
D: TRBD1
V: TRBV4-1
J: TRBJ1-2

CDR3: CASSDEGNGSFVLVLTF
DNA: TGTGCCAGCAGTGATGAAGGCAACGGGAGTTTTGTTCTCGTCCTGACTTTC
size: .
D: .
V: TRBV6-4
J: TRBJ2-6

CDR3: CASSLILAGGYNEQFF
DNA: TGCGCCAGCAGCTTGATCCTAGCGGGAGGATACAATGAGCAGTTCTTC
size: .
D: TRBD2
V: TRBV5-1
J: TRBJ2-1

CDR3: CASSLSLAGGYNEQFF
DNA: TGCGCCAGCAGCTTGTCCCTAGCGGGAGGCTACAATGAGCAGTTCTTC
size: .
D: TRBD2
V: TRBV5-1
J: TRBJ2-1

CDR3: CASSPNSGTLYVAFF
DNA: TGTGCCAGCAGCCCCAATTCAGGGACTCTGTATGTTGCTTTCTTT
size: .
D: .
V: TRBV11-1
J: TRBJ1-1

CDR3: CASSYGQYNEQFF
DNA: TGTGCCAGCAGCTACGGACAGTACAATGAGCAGTTCTTC
size: .
D: .
V: TRBV3-1/TRBV3-2
J: TRBJ2-1

CDR3: CASRPRDRHTNYGYTF
DNA: TGCGCCAGCAGACCCCGGGACAGGCATACTAACTATGGCTACACCTTC
size: .
D: TRBD1
V: TRBV10-1
J: TRBJ1-2

CDR3: CASRLGQRGTEAFF
DNA: TGTGCCAGCAGGTTGGGACAGAGGGGCACTGAAGCTTTCTTT
size: .
D: TRBD1
V: TRBV27
J: TRBJ1-1

CDR3: CASSSLSGSPVWSQYF
DNA: TGTGCCAGCAGCTCTCTTAGCGGGAGCCCCGTTTGGTCCCAGTATTTT
size: .
D: TRBD2
V: TRBV5-4
J: TRBJ2-3

CDR3: CATSGTVSYEQYF
DNA: TGTGCCACCAGTGGGACAGTCTCCTACGAGCAGTACTTC
size: .
D: .
V: TRBV24-1
J: TRBJ2-7

CDR3: CASSLGVGGEGEQYF
DNA: TGCGCCAGCAGCTTGGGAGTGGGGGGAGAAGGCGAGCAGTACTTC
size: .
D: .
V: TRBV5-1
J: TRBJ2-7

CDR3: CASSIRQGAGNTIYF
DNA: TGTGCCAGTAGTATCCGACAGGGGGCTGGAAACACCATATATTTT
size: few
D: TRBD1
V: TRBV19
J: TRBJ1-3

CDR3: CASSRTGTLGTEAFF
DNA: TGTGCCAGCAGCCGTACAGGGACGCTGGGGACTGAAGCTTTCTTT
size: few
D: .
V: TRBV5-6
J: TRBJ1-1

CDR3: CASSRGSNEKLFF
DNA: TGTGCCAGCAGTCGGGGGTCTAATGAAAAACTGTTTTTT
size: .
D: .
V: TRBV7-9
J: TRBJ1-4

CDR3: CASGPGQETQYF
DNA: TGTGCCAGCGGCCCAGGTCAAGAGACCCAGTACTTC
size: .
D: .
V: TRBV7-8
J: TRBJ2-5

CDR3: CASSLGTPKYYTF
DNA: TGTGCCAGCAGCTTAGGAACACCCAAGTACTACACCTTC
size: .
D: .
V: TRBV7-2
J: TRBJ1-2

CDR3: CASSSRDRGQTQYF
DNA: TGTGCCAGCAGCTCCAGGGACAGGGGACAGACCCAGTACTTC
size: .
D: TRBD1
V: TRBV5-4
J: TRBJ2-5

CDR3: CASSLGGARTDTQYF
DNA: TGTGCCAGCAGTTTAGGCGGGGCCCGCACAGATACGCAGTATTTT
size: .
D: .
V: TRBV27
J: TRBJ2-3